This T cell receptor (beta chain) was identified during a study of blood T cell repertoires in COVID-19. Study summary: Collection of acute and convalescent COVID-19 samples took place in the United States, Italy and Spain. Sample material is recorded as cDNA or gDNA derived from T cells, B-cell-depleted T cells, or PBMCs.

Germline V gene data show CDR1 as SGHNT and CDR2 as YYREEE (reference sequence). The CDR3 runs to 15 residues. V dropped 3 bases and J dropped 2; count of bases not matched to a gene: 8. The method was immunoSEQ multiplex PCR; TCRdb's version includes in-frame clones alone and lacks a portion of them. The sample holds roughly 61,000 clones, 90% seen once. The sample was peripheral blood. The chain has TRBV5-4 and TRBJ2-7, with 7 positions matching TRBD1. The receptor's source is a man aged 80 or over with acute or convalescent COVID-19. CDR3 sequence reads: CASSSGPTGAYEQYF. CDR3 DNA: TGTGCCAGCAGCTCTGGGCCCACAGGGGCCTACGAGCAGTACTTC. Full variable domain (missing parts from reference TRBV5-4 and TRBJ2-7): ETGVTQSPTHLIKTRGQQVTLRCSSQSGHNTVSWYQQALGQGPQFIFQYYREEENGRGNFPPRFSGLQFPNYSSELNVNALELDDSALYLCASSSGPTGAYEQYFGPGTRLTVT.